This T cell receptor beta chain was identified during a study of cytomegalovirus exposure and HLA in healthy donors. Notes on this clone: The antigen is unknown.

60 Vbeta and 13 Jbeta primers were used in PCR. Sequenced by immunoSEQ multiplex PCR; TCRdb stores in-frame clones only, minus some. The table records about 180,000 clones, around 85% of them present only once. The CDR3 contains 15 residues. V shed 5 bases and J 6 bases; nucleotides not matched to a gene: 12. CDR1 MNHNS and CDR2 SASEGT come from the germline V gene. Broader study findings: A later analysis linked a missense variant in DCLRE1C to the trimming of TCR beta V and J genes. TCR beta chains numbering under 200 were designated cytomegalovirus-associated.

Input material: PBMCs. This receptor was taken from a boy younger than 10 in good health and CMV-seronegative. The rearrangement joins TRBV6-1 to TRBJ2-7, with 8 positions matching TRBD1. The CDR3 bases are TGTGCCAGCAGTCCTCTTACAGGGGGGAGTGGCGAGCAGTACTTC. It is translated as CASSPLTGGSGEQYF.